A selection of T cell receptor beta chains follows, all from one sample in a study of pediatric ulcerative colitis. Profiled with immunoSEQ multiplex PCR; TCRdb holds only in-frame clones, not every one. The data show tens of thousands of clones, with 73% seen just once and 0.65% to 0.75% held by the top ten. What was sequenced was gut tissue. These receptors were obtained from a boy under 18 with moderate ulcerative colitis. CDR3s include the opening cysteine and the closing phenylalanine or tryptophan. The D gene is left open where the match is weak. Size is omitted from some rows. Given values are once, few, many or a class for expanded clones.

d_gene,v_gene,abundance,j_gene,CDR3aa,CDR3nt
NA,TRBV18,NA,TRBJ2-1,CASSIQVSDNEQFF,TGTGCCAGCTCAATACAGGTTTCGGACAATGAGCAGTTCTTC
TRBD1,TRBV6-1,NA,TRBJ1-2,CASSEAVRGRLSGYTF,TGTGCCAGCAGTGAAGCGGTAAGGGGGCGTCTAAGTGGCTACACCTTC
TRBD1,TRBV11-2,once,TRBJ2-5,CASSHGPDRAETQYF,TGTGCCAGCAGCCACGGACCCGACAGGGCAGAGACCCAGTACTTC
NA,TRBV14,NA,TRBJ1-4,CASSQAGSQKLFF,TGTGCCAGCAGCCAAGCGGGATCTCAAAAACTGTTTTTT
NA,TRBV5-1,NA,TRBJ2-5,CASSLEVSETQYF,TGCGCCAGCAGCTTGGAGGTTTCAGAGACCCAGTACTTC
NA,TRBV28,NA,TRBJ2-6,CASRGSGANVLTF,TGTGCCAGCAGAGGCTCTGGGGCCAACGTCCTGACTTTC
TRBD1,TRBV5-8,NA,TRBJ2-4,CASSFQQGANIQYF,TGTGCCAGCAGCTTCCAACAGGGGGCCAACATTCAGTACTTC
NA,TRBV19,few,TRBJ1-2,CASSILATVYGYTF,TGTGCCAGTAGTATCTTGGCGACGGTCTATGGCTACACCTTC
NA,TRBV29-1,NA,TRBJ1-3,CSVSTDGNTIYF,TGCAGCGTATCGACAGACGGAAACACCATATATTTT
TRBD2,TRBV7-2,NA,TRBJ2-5,CASSLAGTSETQYF,TGTGCCAGCAGCTTAGCCGGGACTAGCGAGACCCAGTACTTC
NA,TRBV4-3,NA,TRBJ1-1,CASSQDTSLTGNTEAFF,TGCGCCAGCAGCCAGGATACATCGTTGACAGGGAACACTGAAGCTTTCTTT